This T cell receptor beta chain originates from a study of identical twins. TCRdb reprocessed the 5' RACE reads with MiXCR, giving one entry per CDR3 protein. The profile covers about 530,000 distinct CDR3 sequences, with more than 20% appearing a single time and more than 0.4% taken by the ten largest. The CDR3 extends over 13 amino acids. J lost 7 bases, V lost 9 bases, and 5 bases had no gene match. Germline V lookup: CDR1 SNHLY, CDR2 FYNNEI. Donors were all healthy Caucasians. These data are also associated with another study on yellow fever vaccine responses in identical twins. From that paper: A vaccine T cell response that seemed partly convergent and partly personalized was reported in twins.

The sample consisted of CD4+ T cells sorted from blood. The receptor's source is a woman between 18 and 29 years old in good health. The chain couples TRBV2 to TRBJ2-1; 11 bases fit TRBD2. CDR3 region: CARETSGSNEQFF. CDR3 nucleotide sequence: TGTGCCAGGGAAACTAGCGGGAGTAATGAGCAGTTCTTC.